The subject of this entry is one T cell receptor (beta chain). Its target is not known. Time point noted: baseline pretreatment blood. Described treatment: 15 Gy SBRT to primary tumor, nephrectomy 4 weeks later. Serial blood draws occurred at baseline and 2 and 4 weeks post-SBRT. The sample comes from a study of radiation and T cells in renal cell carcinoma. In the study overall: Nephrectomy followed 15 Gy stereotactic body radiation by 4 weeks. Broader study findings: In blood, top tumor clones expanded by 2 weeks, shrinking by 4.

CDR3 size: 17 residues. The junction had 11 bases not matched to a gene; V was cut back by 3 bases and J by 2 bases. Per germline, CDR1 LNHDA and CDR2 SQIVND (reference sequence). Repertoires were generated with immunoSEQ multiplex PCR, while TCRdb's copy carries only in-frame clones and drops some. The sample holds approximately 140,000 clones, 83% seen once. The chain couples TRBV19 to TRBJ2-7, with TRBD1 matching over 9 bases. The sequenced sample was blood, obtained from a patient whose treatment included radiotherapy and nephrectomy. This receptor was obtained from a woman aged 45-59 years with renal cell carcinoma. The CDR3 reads CASSMGAGTGRTYEQYF. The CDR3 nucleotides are TGTGCCAGTAGTATGGGGGCCGGGACAGGGCGGACCTACGAGCAGTACTTC.